This T cell receptor (beta chain) was captured in a study of T cell responses to AZD1222 COVID-19 vaccine. Looking at the study overall: Pooled together were second doses at about 4 or about 12 weeks. Overall study findings and caveats: There were repertoire samples only from the period after the peak T cell response. Among the donors, most were white British and more were female, and clonal diversity was possibly underestimated. Compared with day 0, the breadth and depth of the Spike-specific TCR repertoire rose significantly after two doses of AZD1222.

On this clone: Its antigen is currently unknown.

Libraries were prepared by immunoSEQ multiplex PCR; TCRdb keeps only in-frame clonotypes and omits some of them. The sample yields approximately 150,000 clones, just over 90% seen once. The CDR3 spans 12 residues. Germline CDR1 reads SEHNR; CDR2 reads FQNEAQ (reference sequence). Trimming removed 8 bases from V and 5 bases from J, with 12 bases in between. This sample comprised peripheral blood, obtained on day 0 of AZD1222 vaccination. This sequence was found in an adult in good health. The gene calls are TRBV7-9 and TRBJ1-1; D might be TRBD1 (5 bases). The CDR3 sequence: CASCSGETEAFF. CDR3 bases: TGTGCCAGCTGTTCGGGGGAAACTGAAGCTTTCTTT.